The clone carrying this T cell receptor beta chain was seen once. The target antigen is unknown. Primers: 60 Vbeta forward and 13 Jbeta reverse. TCRdb's table, derived via immunoSEQ multiplex PCR, lists solely in-frame clones and lacks some. The profile shows 120,000 or so clones, around three quarters of them singletons. This entry belongs to a study of cytomegalovirus exposure and HLA in healthy donors. Broader study findings: Reportedly, diagnosis of cytomegalovirus status by the classifier showed high specificity and sensitivity.

The germline V and J ends were trimmed by 1 base and 3 bases, with 10 bases remaining between them. Germline V gives CDR1 GTSNPN, CDR2 SVGIG (reference sequence). The CDR3 loop spans 14 amino acids. V is TRBV30 and J is TRBJ1-5, with TRBD1 as a possible D gene (6 bases). This clonotype was sampled from a man in his late teens or twenties in good health and CMV-seronegative. Sequenced sample: PBMCs. CDR3 region: CAWSGQALNQPQHF. CDR3 sequence (DNA): TGTGCCTGGAGTGGACAGGCGCTCAATCAGCCCCAGCATTTT.